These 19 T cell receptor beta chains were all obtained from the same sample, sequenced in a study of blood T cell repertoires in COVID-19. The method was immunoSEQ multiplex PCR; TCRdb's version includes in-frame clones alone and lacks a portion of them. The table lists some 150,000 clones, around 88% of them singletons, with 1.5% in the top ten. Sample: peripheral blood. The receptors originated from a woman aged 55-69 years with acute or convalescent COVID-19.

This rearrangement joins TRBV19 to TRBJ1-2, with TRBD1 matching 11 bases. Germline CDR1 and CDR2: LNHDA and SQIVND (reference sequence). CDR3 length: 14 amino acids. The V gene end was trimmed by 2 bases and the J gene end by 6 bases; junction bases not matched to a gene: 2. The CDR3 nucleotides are TGTGCCAGTAGTATACGGACAGGGGGCAATGGCTACACCTTC. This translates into CASSIRTGGNGYTF.

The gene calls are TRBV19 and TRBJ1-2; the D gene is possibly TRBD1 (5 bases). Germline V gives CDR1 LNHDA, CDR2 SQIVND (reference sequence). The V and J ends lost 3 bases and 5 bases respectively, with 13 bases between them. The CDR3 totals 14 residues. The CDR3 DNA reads TGTGCCAGTAGTATCAGGGCCCCCGAGTATGGCTACACCTTC. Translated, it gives CASSIRAPEYGYTF.

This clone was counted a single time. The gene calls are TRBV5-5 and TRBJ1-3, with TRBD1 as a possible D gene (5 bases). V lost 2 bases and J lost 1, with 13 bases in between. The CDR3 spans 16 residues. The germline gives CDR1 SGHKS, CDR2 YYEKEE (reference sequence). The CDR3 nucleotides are TGTGCCAGCAGCTTAGAGCCGGGGGTTTCTGGAAACACCATATATTTT. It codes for CASSLEPGVSGNTIYF.

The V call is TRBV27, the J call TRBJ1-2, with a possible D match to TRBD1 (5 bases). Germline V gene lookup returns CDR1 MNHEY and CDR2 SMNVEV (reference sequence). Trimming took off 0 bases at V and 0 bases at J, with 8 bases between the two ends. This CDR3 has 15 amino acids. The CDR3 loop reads CASSLSMTANYGYTF. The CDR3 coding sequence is TGTGCCAGCAGTTTATCAATGACAGCTAACTATGGCTACACCTTC.

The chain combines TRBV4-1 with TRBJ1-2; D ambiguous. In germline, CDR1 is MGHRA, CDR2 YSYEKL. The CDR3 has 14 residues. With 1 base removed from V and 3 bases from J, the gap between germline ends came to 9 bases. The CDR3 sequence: CASSQGQAHYGYTF. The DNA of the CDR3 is TGCGCCAGCAGCCAAGGCCAGGCTCACTATGGCTACACCTTC.

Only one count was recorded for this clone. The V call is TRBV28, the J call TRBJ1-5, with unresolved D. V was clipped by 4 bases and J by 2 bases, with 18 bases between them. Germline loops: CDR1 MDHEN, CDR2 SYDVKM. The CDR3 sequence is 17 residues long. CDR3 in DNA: TGTGCCAGCAGTTCCGTATTTTGGGCCTCGGGCAATCAGCCCCAGCATTTT. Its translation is CASSSVFWASGNQPQHF.

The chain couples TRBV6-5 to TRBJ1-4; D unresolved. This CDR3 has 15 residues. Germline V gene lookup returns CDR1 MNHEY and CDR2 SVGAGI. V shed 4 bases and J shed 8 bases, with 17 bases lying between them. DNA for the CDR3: TGTGCCAGCAGTTTTGGACTTCCACGAGGGGAAAAACTGTTTTTT. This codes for CASSFGLPRGEKLFF.

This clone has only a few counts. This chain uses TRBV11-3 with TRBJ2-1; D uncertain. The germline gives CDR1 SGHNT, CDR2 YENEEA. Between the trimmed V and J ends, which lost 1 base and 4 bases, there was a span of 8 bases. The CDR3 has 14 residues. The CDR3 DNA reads TGTGCCAGCAGCTTAGGGGCAGCTTACAATGAGCAGTTCTTC. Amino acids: CASSLGAAYNEQFF.

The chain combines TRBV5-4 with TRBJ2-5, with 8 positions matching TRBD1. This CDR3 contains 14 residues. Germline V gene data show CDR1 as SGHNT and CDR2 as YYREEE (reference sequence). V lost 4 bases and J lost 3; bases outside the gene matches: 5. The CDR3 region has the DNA TGTGCCAGCAGCGCAGGGGGCGCGGAAGAGACCCAGTACTTC. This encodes CASSAGGAEETQYF. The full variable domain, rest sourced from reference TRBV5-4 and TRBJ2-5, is ETGVTQSPTHLIKTRGQQVTLRCSSQSGHNTVSWYQQALGQGPQFIFQYYREEENGRGNFPPRFSGLQFPNYSSELNVNALELDDSALYLCASSAGGAEETQYFGPGTRLLVL.

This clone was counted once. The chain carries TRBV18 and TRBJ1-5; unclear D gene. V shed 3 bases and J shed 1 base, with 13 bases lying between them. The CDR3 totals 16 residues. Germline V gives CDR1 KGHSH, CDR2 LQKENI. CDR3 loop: CASSPRSGLSNQPQHF. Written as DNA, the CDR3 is TGTGCCAGCTCACCCCGGAGCGGGTTAAGCAATCAGCCCCAGCATTTT.

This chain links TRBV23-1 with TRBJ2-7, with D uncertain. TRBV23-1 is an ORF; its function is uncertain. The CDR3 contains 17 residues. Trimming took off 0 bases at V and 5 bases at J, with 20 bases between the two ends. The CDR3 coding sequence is TGCGCCAGCAGTCAATCGCGGCCAAGGCAATCCCCCCACGAGCAGTACTTC. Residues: CASSQSRPRQSPHEQYF.

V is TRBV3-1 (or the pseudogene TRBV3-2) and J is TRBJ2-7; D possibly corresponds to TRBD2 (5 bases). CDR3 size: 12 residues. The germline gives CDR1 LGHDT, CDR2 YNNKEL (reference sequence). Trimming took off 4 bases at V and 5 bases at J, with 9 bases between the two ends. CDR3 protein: CASSPTGDEQYF. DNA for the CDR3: TGTGCCAGCAGCCCAACCGGGGACGAGCAGTACTTC.

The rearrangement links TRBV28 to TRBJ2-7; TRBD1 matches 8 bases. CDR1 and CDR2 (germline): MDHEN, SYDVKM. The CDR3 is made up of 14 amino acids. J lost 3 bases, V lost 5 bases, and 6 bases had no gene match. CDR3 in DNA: TGTGCCAGCAGTCCGCCGGACAGGGTCTACGAGCAGTACTTC. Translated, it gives CASSPPDRVYEQYF.

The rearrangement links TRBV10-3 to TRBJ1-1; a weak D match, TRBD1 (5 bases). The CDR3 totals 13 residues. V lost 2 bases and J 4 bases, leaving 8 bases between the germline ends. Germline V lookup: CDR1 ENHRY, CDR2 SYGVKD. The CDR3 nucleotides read TGTGCCATCAGTGAGGTGCAGGGCACTGAAGCTTTCTTT. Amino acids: CAISEVQGTEAFF.

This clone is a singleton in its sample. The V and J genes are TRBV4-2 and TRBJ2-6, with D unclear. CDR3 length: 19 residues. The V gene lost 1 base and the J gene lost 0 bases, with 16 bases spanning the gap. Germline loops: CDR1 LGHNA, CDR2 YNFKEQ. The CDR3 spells CASSQVLPQASSGANVLTF. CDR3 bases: TGTGCCAGCAGCCAAGTCCTCCCGCAGGCCAGCTCTGGGGCCAACGTCCTGACTTTC.

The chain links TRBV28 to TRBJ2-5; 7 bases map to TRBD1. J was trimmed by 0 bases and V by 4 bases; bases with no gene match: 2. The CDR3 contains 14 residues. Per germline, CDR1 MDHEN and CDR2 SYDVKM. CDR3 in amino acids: CASSSGQYQETQYF. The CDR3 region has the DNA TGTGCCAGCAGTTCGGGACAGTACCAAGAGACCCAGTACTTC.

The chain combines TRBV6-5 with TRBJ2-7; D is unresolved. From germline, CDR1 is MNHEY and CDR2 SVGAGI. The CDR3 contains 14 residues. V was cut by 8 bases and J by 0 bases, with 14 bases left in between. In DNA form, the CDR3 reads TGTGCCAGCGTTGTACGTCACAGCTCCTACGAGCAGTACTTC. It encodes CASVVRHSSYEQYF.

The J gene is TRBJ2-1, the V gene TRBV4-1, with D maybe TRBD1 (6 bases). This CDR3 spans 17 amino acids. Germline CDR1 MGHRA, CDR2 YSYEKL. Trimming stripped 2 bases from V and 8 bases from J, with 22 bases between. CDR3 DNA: TGCGCCAGCAGCCAACCAAGGGCGGCAGGGGAACAAGATGAGCAGTTCTTC. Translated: CASSQPRAAGEQDEQFF.

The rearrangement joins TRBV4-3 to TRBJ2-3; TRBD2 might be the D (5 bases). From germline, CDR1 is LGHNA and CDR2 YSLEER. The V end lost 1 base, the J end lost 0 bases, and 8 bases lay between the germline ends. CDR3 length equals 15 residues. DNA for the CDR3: TGCGCCAGCAGCCAAGGAGCGGCTAGCACAGATACGCAGTATTTT. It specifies CASSQGAASTDTQYF.